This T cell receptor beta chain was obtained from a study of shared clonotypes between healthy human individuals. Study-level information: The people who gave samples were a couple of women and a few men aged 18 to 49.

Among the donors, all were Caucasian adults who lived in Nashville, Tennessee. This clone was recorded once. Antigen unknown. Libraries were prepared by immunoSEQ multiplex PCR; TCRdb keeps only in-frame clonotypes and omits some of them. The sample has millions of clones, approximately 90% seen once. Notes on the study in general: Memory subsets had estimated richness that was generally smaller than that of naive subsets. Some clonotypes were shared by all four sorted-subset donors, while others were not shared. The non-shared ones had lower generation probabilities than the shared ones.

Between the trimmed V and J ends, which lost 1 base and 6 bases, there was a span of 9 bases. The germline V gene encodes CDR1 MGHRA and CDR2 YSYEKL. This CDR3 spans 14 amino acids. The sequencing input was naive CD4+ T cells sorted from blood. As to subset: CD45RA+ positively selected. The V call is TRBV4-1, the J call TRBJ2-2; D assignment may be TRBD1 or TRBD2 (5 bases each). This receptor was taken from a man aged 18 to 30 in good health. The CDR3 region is CASSQGQGAGELFF. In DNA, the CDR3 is TGCGCCAGCAGCCAAGGGCAGGGAGCCGGGGAGCTGTTTTTT.